The next 27 T cell receptor beta chains were all read from a single sample in a study of blood T cell repertoires in COVID-19. This table comes from immunoSEQ multiplex PCR, and its TCRdb copy is limited to in-frame clones, with some not included. Of some 120,000 clones listed, 80% to 90% are singletons. Sequencing was carried out using peripheral blood. The source of these receptors is a woman aged 50 to 60 with active or convalescent COVID-19.

J is TRBJ1-2 and V is TRBV7-9; the match to TRBD1 covers 7 bases. The V segment lost 5 bases and the J segment 3 bases; nucleotides outside the gene matches: 6. The CDR3 has 14 amino acids. Germline V lookup: CDR1 SEHNR, CDR2 FQNEAQ (reference sequence). CDR3 bases: TGTGCCAGCAGCGGGGGGACAGCAGACTATGGCTACACCTTC. Protein: CASSGGTADYGYTF. The full variable domain, with the rest looked up from reference TRBV7-9 and TRBJ1-2, is DTGVSQNPRHKITKRGQNVTFRCDPISEHNRLYWYRQTLGQGPEFLTYFQNEAQLEKSRLLSDRFSAERPKGSFSTLEIQRTEQGDSAMYLCASSGGTADYGYTFGSGTRLTVV.

This chain joins TRBV24-1 and TRBJ2-2; 8 nucleotides line up with TRBD2. The V segment lost 6 bases and the J segment 3 bases; nucleotides outside the gene matches: 2. The CDR3 is 14 amino acids. Germline CDR1 is KGHDR and CDR2 is SFDVKD. The DNA for the CDR3 is TGTGCCACCAGTAGCGGGAGTGACACCGGGGAGCTGTTTTTT. It is translated as CATSSGSDTGELFF.

The V and J genes are TRBV30 and TRBJ2-7; 7 nucleotides align to TRBD1. CDR3 length equals 14 residues. The germline CDR1 and CDR2 sequences are GTSNPN and SVGIG (reference sequence). V lost 2 bases and J lost 5; bases outside the gene matches: 9. In DNA form, the CDR3 reads TGTGCCTGGAGTCTAGGGGGCCAAAGGAACGAGCAGTACTTC. It yields the protein CAWSLGGQRNEQYF.

The V and J genes are TRBV19 and TRBJ1-5; the D gene is possibly TRBD1 (5 bases). Trimming removed 7 bases from V and 1 base from J, with 14 bases in between. This CDR3 region has 15 residues. Per the germline V gene, CDR1 is LNHDA and CDR2 is SQIVND (reference sequence). The CDR3: CASKTSNRSNQPQHF. The CDR3 nucleotides are TGTGCCAGTAAAACCTCAAACAGGAGCAATCAGCCCCAGCATTTT.

CDR3 nucleotides: TGTGCCAGCAGCTTATACACGGGGGCCAAAAACATTCAGTACTTC. This sequence encodes CASSLYTGAKNIQYF. The V and J genes are TRBV7-2 and TRBJ2-4; a possible D gene is TRBD2 (5 bases). Germline assignment: CDR1 SGHTA and CDR2 FQGNSA. The CDR3 spans 15 residues. V lost 2 bases, J lost 1 base, and 9 bases lay in between. The full variable domain, with the rest looked up from reference TRBV7-2 and TRBJ2-4, is GAGVSQSPSNKVTEKGKDVELRCDPISGHTALYWYRQSLGQGLEFLIYFQGNSAPDKSGLPSDRFSAERTGGSVSTLTIQRTQQEDSAVYLCASSLYTGAKNIQYFGAGTRLSVL.

The V call is TRBV9, the J call TRBJ1-4, with a tentative D call TRBD1 (5 bases). The ends were cut back, 4 bases at V and 8 bases at J, with 18 bases in the middle. This CDR3 is 15 amino acids long. Germline V CDR1 and CDR2: SGDLS, YYNGEE. CDR3 protein: CASSPAGLPGEKLFF. CDR3 sequence (DNA): TGTGCCAGCAGCCCAGCGGGTCTCCCAGGGGAAAAACTGTTTTTT.

The CDR3 here is CASSDGTSGKETQYF. In DNA, the CDR3 is TGCGCCAGCAGCGACGGGACTAGCGGGAAAGAGACCCAGTACTTC. V is TRBV5-1 and J is TRBJ2-5, with TRBD2 matching over 13 bases. Trimming cost V 4 bases and J 3 bases; bases outside gene matches: 3. The CDR3 sequence is 15 residues long. Germline V gene data show CDR1 as SGHRS and CDR2 as YFSETQ.

The chain employs TRBV6-1 and TRBJ1-1, with unresolved D. V was pared by 3 bases and J by 1 base, with 3 bases between. The length of the CDR3 is 12 residues. Germline V gene sequence: CDR1 MNHNS, CDR2 SASEGT. In nucleotides, the CDR3 is TGTGCCAGCAGTGAGAGGAACACTGAAGCTTTCTTT. Its protein is CASSERNTEAFF.

This chain joins TRBV5-1 and TRBJ1-5; D is possibly TRBD1 (5 bases). Trimming took off 0 bases at V and 1 base at J, with 8 bases between the two ends. Germline values: CDR1 SGHRS, CDR2 YFSETQ. This CDR3 comprises 15 residues. The CDR3 DNA reads as TGCGCCAGCAGCTTGGGTGACAGCAGCAATCAGCCCCAGCATTTT. Residues: CASSLGDSSNQPQHF.

The chain uses TRBV6-5 and TRBJ2-7; 9 nucleotides agree with TRBD1. The CDR3 is 13 amino acids. V trimming: 8 bases; J trimming: 7 bases; junction bases outside the gene matches: 9. The germline CDR1 and CDR2 sequences are MNHEY and SVGAGI. The CDR3 DNA follows: TGTGCCAGCCGGGACAGGGTATTTCGTGAGCAGTACTTC. Its translation: CASRDRVFREQYF.

The chain combines TRBV28 with TRBJ2-1; D is possibly TRBD2 (6 bases). Trimming pared 4 bases from V and 7 bases from J, leaving 14 bases between. Germline V gene data show CDR1 as MDHEN and CDR2 as SYDVKM. The CDR3 spans 14 residues. The DNA of the CDR3 is TGTGCCAGCAGTTCCGGGAGACTGAATAATGAGCAGTTCTTC. This encodes CASSSGRLNNEQFF. The full variable domain, with the rest looked up from reference TRBV28 and TRBJ2-1, is DVKVTQSSRYLVKRTGEKVFLECVQDMDHENMFWYRQDPGLGLRLIYFSYDVKMKEKGDIPEGYSVSREKKERFSLILESASTNQTSMYLCASSSGRLNNEQFFGPGTRLTVL.

A note on this clone: The junction differs from germline at one of its ends, possibly a read error. The CDR3 nucleotides are TGTGCTAGCAGCTTAGAACTGGGGGCGACTAATGAAAAACTGTTTTTT. Translated: CASSLELGATNEKLFF. This chain joins TRBV7-7 and TRBJ1-4, with D perhaps matching TRBD1 (6 bases). This CDR3 region has 16 residues. Germline V gene lookup returns CDR1 SSHAT and CDR2 FNYEAQ (reference sequence).

The rearrangement uses TRBV6-4 and TRBJ2-1; 14 bases line up with TRBD2. V shed 6 bases and J 1 base; nucleotides not matched to a gene: 2. Per germline, CDR1 MRHNA and CDR2 SNTAGT. The length of the CDR3 is 16 residues. The chain's CDR3 is CASSRTSGRSYNEQFF. CDR3 coding DNA: TGTGCCAGCAGCCGGACTAGCGGGAGGTCCTACAATGAGCAGTTCTTC.

The chain has TRBV5-5 and TRBJ2-3; 8 bases fit TRBD2. Germline values: CDR1 SGHKS, CDR2 YYEKEE (reference sequence). This CDR3 is built from 15 residues. V lost 5 bases and J lost 1; bases outside the gene matches: 6. CDR3 region: CASRATSGRTDTQYF. DNA for the CDR3: TGTGCCAGCAGAGCAACTAGCGGACGCACAGATACGCAGTATTTT. The whole variable domain, filled in from reference TRBV5-5 and TRBJ2-3, reads DAGVTQSPTHLIKTRGQQVTLRCSPISGHKSVSWYQQVLGQGPQFIFQYYEKEERGRGNFPDRFSARQFPNYSSELNVNALLLGDSALYLCASRATSGRTDTQYFGPGTRLTVL.

The chain links TRBV4-2 to TRBJ1-5, with D possibly matching TRBD1 (5 bases). CDR3 length: 14 amino acids. Germline values: CDR1 LGHNA, CDR2 YNFKEQ. V lost 0 bases, J lost 4 bases, and 7 bases lay in between. The CDR3: CASSQEGVNQPQHF. The CDR3 bases are TGTGCCAGCAGCCAAGAAGGGGTAAATCAGCCCCAGCATTTT.

This clone was recorded only once. The rearrangement links TRBV6-5 to TRBJ1-1; the D is unclear. The germline V gene encodes CDR1 MNHEY and CDR2 SVGAGI. This CDR3 contains 16 residues. Trimming took 0 bases from V and 5 from J, leaving 16 bases between them. The CDR3 region has the DNA TGTGCCAGCAGTTACTCGTCGGATCCGGGTATGACTGAAGCTTTCTTT. Translated: CASSYSSDPGMTEAFF.

The chain couples TRBV27 to TRBJ2-7; 7 positions agree with TRBD1. The V gene end was trimmed by 3 bases and the J gene end by 3 bases; junction bases not matched to a gene: 5. The CDR3 consists of 14 residues. Looked up from germline, CDR1 is MNHEY and CDR2 is SMNVEV (reference sequence). Written as DNA, the CDR3 is TGTGCCAGCAGTTTTAACAGGGGAAGCTACGAGCAGTACTTC. It translates to CASSFNRGSYEQYF.

This rearrangement joins TRBV24-1 to TRBJ2-3; 7 nucleotides match TRBD1. V was clipped by 3 bases and J by 4 bases; unmatched bases: 6. CDR1 is KGHDR and CDR2 is SFDVKD in the germline V gene. The CDR3 spans 15 residues. CDR3 DNA: TGTGCCACCAGTGATCGGACAGGAGTTTCAGATACGCAGTATTTT. Translated: CATSDRTGVSDTQYF.

V usage is TRBV12-5 and J usage is TRBJ2-3, with 7 bases lining up with TRBD1. Looked up from germline, CDR1 is LGHNT and CDR2 is FRNRAP. Unmatched junction bases numbered 4, after V lost 3 bases and J lost 1 base. The length of the CDR3 is 15 residues. The CDR3 reads CASGLGQGGTDTQYF. CDR3 in DNA: TGTGCTAGTGGTTTAGGCCAGGGGGGCACAGATACGCAGTATTTT.

V and J are TRBV5-1 and TRBJ1-1, with D possibly matching TRBD1 (6 bases). Germline V gene data show CDR1 as SGHRS and CDR2 as YFSETQ. V was trimmed by 1 base and J by 6 bases, leaving 16 bases between them. The CDR3 has 15 residues. The CDR3 DNA reads as TGCGCCAGCAGCTTGCCTCCCGGCCAGGGGTCTGAAGCTTTCTTT. It is translated as CASSLPPGQGSEAFF.

This clone was counted once. V is TRBV6-1 and J is TRBJ2-1; TRBD2 might be the D (6 bases). The CDR3 length is 15 residues. Per the germline V gene, CDR1 is MNHNS and CDR2 is SASEGT. Between the trimmed V and J ends, which lost 3 bases and 2 bases, there was a span of 11 bases. The CDR3 sequence: CASSDGRGTYNEQFF. In nucleotides, the CDR3 is TGTGCCAGCAGTGATGGTCGGGGGACCTACAATGAGCAGTTCTTC.

The chain employs TRBV27 and TRBJ1-6; TRBD1 might be the D (6 bases). The CDR3 is 15 residues long. V dropped 3 bases and J dropped 4 bases, with 10 bases sitting between them. Germline CDR1 and CDR2: MNHEY and SMNVEV (reference sequence). The CDR3 DNA reads TGTGCCAGCAGTTTTTCGACAGGTTATAATTCACCCCTCCACTTT. Protein sequence: CASSFSTGYNSPLHF.

The chain joins TRBV28 to TRBJ2-1; weak D call: TRBD1 (5 bases). Germline loops: CDR1 MDHEN, CDR2 SYDVKM. V was pared by 6 bases and J by 0 bases, with 12 bases between. The CDR3 spans 15 residues. DNA of the CDR3: TGTGCCAGCAGACGCACAGGTCCCTCCTACAATGAGCAGTTCTTC. Translated, it gives CASRRTGPSYNEQFF.

The chain couples TRBV7-2 to TRBJ1-4; D is uncertain. The CDR3 spans 13 residues. Germline V gene data show CDR1 as SGHTA and CDR2 as FQGNSA. The V end lost 5 bases, the J end lost 4 bases, and 8 bases lay between the germline ends. CDR3 residues: CASSRVINEKLFF. The CDR3 DNA reads as TGTGCCAGCAGCCGGGTCATTAATGAAAAACTGTTTTTT. Complete variable domain (other parts from reference TRBV7-2 and TRBJ1-4): GAGVSQSPSNKVTEKGKDVELRCDPISGHTALYWYRQSLGQGLEFLIYFQGNSAPDKSGLPSDRFSAERTGGSVSTLTIQRTQQEDSAVYLCASSRVINEKLFFGSGTQLSVL.

This clone was picked up a small number of times. The chain combines TRBV5-1 with TRBJ2-3, with D possibly being TRBD1 (6 bases). The CDR3 runs 14 residues. Between the trimmed V and J ends, which lost 4 bases and 5 bases, there was a span of 14 bases. Looked up from germline, CDR1 is SGHRS and CDR2 is YFSETQ. The CDR3 region has the DNA TGCGCCAGCAGCATAGAGGGGGTAGGAGATACGCAGTATTTT. As protein: CASSIEGVGDTQYF.

The V and J genes are TRBV28 and TRBJ2-7; 10 bases match TRBD2. V lost 6 bases and J lost 4; bases outside the gene matches: 9. Germline V gene sequence: CDR1 MDHEN, CDR2 SYDVKM. This CDR3 comprises 15 residues. This chain's CDR3 is CASRGSSGSFYEQYF. For the CDR3, the DNA is TGTGCCAGCAGGGGCTCTAGCGGGAGCTTTTACGAGCAGTACTTC. The full variable domain, in which reference TRBV28 and TRBJ2-7 provide the parts outside the CDR3, is DVKVTQSSRYLVKRTGEKVFLECVQDMDHENMFWYRQDPGLGLRLIYFSYDVKMKEKGDIPEGYSVSREKKERFSLILESASTNQTSMYLCASRGSSGSFYEQYFGPGTRLTVT.

V and J are TRBV18 and TRBJ2-3, with 7 bases that match TRBD1. V lost 5 bases, J lost 0 bases, and 5 bases stayed unmatched. CDR3 size: 15 residues. Looked up from germline, CDR1 is KGHSH and CDR2 is LQKENI. Here the CDR3 reads CASSRDSPSTDTQYF. CDR3 nucleotides: TGTGCCAGCTCAAGGGACAGCCCTAGCACAGATACGCAGTATTTT.